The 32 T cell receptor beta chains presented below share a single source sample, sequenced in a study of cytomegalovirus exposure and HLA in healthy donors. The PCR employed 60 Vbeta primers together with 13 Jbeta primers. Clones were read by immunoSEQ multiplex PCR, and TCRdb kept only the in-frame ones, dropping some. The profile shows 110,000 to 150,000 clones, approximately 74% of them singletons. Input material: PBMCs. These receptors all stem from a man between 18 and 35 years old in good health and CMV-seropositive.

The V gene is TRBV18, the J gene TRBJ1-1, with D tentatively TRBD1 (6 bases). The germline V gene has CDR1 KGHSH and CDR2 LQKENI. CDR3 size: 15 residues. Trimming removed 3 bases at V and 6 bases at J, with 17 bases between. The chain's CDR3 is CASSPQSPGASEAFF. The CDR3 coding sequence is TGTGCCAGCTCACCCCAATCCCCAGGGGCGTCTGAAGCTTTCTTT.

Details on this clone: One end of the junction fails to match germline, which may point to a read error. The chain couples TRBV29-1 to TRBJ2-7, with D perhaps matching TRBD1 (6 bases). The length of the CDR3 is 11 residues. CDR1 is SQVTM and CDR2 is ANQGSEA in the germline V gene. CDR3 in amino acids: CSVEQGYRVFF. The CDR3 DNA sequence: TGCAGCGTTGAGCAGGGGTACAGGGTTTTCTTC.

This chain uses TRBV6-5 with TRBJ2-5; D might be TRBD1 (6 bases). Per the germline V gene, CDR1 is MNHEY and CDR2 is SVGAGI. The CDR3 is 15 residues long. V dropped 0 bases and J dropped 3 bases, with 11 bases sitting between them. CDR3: CASSYSTDSEETQYF. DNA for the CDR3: TGTGCCAGCAGTTACTCTACGGACAGCGAAGAGACCCAGTACTTC.

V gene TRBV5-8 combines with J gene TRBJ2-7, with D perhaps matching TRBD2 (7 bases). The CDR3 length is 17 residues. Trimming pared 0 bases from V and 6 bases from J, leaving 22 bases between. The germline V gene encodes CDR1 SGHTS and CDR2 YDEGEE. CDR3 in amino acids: CASSLAAGAAEYPEQYF. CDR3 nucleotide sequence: TGTGCCAGCAGCTTGGCGGCGGGGGCGGCGGAGTACCCCGAGCAGTACTTC.

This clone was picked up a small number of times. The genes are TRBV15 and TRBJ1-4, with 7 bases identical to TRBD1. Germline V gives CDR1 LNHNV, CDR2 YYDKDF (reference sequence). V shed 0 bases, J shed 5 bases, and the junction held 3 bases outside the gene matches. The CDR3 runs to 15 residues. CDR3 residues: CATSRETGQNEKLFF. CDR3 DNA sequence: TGTGCCACCAGCAGAGAGACGGGACAGAATGAAAAACTGTTTTTT.

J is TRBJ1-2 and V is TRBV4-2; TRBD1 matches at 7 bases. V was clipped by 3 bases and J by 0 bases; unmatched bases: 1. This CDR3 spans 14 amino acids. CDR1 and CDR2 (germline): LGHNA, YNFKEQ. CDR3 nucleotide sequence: TGTGCCAGCAGCCAGGACAGGACTAACTATGGCTACACCTTC. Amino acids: CASSQDRTNYGYTF.

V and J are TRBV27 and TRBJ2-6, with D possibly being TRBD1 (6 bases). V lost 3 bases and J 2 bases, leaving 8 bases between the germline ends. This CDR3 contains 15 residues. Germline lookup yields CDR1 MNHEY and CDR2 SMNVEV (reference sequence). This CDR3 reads CASSFSGAGANVLTF. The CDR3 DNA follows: TGTGCCAGCAGTTTTTCAGGGGCTGGGGCCAACGTCCTGACTTTC. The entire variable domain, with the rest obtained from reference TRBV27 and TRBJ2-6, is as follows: EAQVTQNPRYLITVTGKKLTVTCSQNMNHEYMSWYRQDPGLGLRQIYYSMNVEVTDKGDVPEGYKVSRKEKRNFPLILESPSPNQTSLYFCASSFSGAGANVLTFGAGSRLTVL.

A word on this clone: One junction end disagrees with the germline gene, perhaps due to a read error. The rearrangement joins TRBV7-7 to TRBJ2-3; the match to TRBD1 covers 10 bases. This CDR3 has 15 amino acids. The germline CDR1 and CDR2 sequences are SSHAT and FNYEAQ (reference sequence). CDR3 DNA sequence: TGTGCTAGCAGCGATGGACAGGGGGGCACAGATACGCAGTATTTT. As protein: CASSDGQGGTDTQYF. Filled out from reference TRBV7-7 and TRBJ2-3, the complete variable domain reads GAGVSQSPRYKVTKRGQDVTLRCDPISSHATLYWYQQALGQGPEFLTYFNYEAQPDKSGLPSDRFSAERPEGSISTLTIQRTEQRDSAMYRCASSDGQGGTDTQYFGPGTRLTVL.

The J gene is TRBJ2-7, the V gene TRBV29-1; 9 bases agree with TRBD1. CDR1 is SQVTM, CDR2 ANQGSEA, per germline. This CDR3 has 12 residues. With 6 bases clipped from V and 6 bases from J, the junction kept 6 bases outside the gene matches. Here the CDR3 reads CSVRDRAVEQYF. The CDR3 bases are TGCAGCGTGCGGGACAGGGCAGTCGAGCAGTACTTC.

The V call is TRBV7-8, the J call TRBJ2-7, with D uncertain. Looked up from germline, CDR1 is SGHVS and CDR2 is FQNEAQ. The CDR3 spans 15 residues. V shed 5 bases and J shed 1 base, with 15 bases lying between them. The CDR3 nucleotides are TGTGCCAGCAGCCCTCCATTCCTACAGTCCTACGAGCAGTACTTC. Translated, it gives CASSPPFLQSYEQYF.

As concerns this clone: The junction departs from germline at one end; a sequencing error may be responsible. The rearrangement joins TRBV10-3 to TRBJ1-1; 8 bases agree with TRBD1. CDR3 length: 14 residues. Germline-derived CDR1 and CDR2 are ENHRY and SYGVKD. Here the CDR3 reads CAISHRGENAEAFF. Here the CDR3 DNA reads TGTGCCATCAGCCACAGGGGGGAGAACGCTGAAGCTTTCTTT.

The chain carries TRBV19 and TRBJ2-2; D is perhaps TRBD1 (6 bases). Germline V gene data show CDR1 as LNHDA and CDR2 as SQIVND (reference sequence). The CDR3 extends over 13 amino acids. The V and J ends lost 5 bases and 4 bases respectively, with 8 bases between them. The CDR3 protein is CASSQGSTGELFF. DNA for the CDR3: TGTGCCAGTAGTCAGGGGTCCACCGGGGAGCTGTTTTTT.

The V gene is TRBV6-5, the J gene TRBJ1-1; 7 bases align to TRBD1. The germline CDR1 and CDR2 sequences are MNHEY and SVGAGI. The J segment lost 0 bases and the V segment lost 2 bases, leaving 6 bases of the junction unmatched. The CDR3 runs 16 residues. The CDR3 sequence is CASSYRDSFLNTEAFF. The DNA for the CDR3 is TGTGCCAGCAGTTACCGGGACAGCTTTTTGAACACTGAAGCTTTCTTT.

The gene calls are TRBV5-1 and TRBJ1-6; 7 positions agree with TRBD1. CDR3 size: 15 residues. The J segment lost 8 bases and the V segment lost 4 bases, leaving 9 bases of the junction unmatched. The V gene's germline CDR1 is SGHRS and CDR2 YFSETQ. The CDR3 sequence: CASSLLFQGDSPLHF. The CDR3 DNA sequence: TGCGCCAGCAGCCTTCTCTTTCAGGGGGATTCACCCCTCCACTTT. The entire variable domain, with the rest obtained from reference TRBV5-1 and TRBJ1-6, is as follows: KAGVTQTPRYLIKTRGQQVTLSCSPISGHRSVSWYQQTPGQGLQFLFEYFSETQRNKGNFPGRFSGRQFSNSRSEMNVSTLELGDSALYLCASSLLFQGDSPLHFGNGTRLTVT.

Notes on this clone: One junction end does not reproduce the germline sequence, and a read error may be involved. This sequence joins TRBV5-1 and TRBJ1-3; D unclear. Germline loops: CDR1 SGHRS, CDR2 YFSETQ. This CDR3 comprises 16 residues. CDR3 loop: CTSSLSRGAGGNTIYF. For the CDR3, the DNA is TGCACCAGCAGCTTGTCTCGCGGTGCGGGTGGAAACACCATATATTTT.

Here the CDR3 DNA reads TGTGCCAGCAGCCCCTCTTTAGCGGTTAGCACAGATACGCAGTATTTT. This codes for CASSPSLAVSTDTQYF. The chain employs TRBV9 and TRBJ2-3; possible D gene TRBD2, 6 bases. From germline, CDR1 is SGDLS and CDR2 YYNGEE. The germline V and J ends were trimmed by 4 bases and 0 bases, with 15 bases remaining between them. This CDR3 has 16 amino acids.

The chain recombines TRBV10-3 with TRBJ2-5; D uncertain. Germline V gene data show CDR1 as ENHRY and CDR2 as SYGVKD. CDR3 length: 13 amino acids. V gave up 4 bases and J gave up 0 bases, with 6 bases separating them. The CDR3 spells CAISGAYQETQYF. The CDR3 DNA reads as TGTGCCATCAGTGGGGCCTACCAAGAGACCCAGTACTTC.

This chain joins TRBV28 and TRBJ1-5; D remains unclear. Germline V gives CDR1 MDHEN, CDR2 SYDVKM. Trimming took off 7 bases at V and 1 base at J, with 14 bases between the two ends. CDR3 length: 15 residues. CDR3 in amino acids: CASISQERSNQPQHF. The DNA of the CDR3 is TGTGCCAGCATTTCCCAGGAAAGGAGCAATCAGCCCCAGCATTTT.

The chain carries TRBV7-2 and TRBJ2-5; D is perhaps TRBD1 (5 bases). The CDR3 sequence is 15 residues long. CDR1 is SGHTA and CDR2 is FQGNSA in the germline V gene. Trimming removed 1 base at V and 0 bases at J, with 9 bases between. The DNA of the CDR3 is TGTGCCAGCAGCTTAGGACAGACGTACCAAGAGACCCAGTACTTC. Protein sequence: CASSLGQTYQETQYF.

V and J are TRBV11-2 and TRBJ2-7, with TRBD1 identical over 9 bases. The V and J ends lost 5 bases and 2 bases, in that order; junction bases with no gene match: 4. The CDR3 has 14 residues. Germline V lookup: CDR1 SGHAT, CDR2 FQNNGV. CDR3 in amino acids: CASSLDRGTYEQYF. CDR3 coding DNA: TGTGCCAGCAGCCTCGACAGGGGGACCTACGAGCAGTACTTC. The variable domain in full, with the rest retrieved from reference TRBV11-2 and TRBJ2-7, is EAGVAQSPRYKIIEKRQSVAFWCNPISGHATLYWYQQILGQGPKLLIQFQNNGVVDDSQLPKDRFSAERLKGVDSTLKIQPAKLEDSAVYLCASSLDRGTYEQYFGPGTRLTVT.

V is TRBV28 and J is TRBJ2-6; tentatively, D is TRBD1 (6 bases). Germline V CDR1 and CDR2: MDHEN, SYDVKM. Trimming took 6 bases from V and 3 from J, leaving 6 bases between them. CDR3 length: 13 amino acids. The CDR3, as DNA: TGTGCCAGCAGAGGGGGTGGGGCCAACGTCCTGACTTTC. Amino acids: CASRGGGANVLTF.

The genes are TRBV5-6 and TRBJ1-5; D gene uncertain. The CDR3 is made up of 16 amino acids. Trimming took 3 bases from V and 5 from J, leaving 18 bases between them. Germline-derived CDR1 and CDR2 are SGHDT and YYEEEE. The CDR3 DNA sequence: TGTGCCAGCAGCTCCCTCCACTACGAGAGTGATCAGCCCCAGCATTTT. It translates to CASSSLHYESDQPQHF.

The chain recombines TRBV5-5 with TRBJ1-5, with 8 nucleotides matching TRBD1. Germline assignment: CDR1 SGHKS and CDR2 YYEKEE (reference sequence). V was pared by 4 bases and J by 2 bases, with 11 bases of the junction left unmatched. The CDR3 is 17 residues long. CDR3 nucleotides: TGTGCCAGCAGCCCGCGGACAGGGTTCGGGGGCAATCAGCCCCAGCATTTT. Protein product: CASSPRTGFGGNQPQHF.

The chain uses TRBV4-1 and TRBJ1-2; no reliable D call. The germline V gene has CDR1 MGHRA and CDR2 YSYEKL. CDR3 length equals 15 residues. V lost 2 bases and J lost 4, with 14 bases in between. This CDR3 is CASSQSERVAYGYTF. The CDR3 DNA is TGCGCCAGCAGCCAATCGGAACGGGTAGCCTATGGCTACACCTTC.

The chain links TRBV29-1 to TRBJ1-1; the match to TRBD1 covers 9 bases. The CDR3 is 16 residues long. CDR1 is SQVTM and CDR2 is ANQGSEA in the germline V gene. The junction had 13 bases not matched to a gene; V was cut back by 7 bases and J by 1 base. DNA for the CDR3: TGCAGCGGATCACAGGGGGCTTACCAAGGGAACACTGAAGCTTTCTTT. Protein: CSGSQGAYQGNTEAFF.

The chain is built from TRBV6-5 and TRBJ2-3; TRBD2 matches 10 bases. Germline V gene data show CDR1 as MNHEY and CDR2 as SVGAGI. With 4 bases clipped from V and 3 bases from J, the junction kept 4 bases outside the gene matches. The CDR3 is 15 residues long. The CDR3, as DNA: TGTGCCAGCAGTTCTCTAGCGGGAGTAACAGATACGCAGTATTTT. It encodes CASSSLAGVTDTQYF.

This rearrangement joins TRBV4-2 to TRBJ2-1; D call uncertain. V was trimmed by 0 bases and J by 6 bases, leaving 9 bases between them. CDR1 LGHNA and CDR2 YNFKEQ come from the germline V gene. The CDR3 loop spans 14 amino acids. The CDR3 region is CASSQDEQPNEQFF. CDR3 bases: TGTGCCAGCAGCCAAGATGAGCAACCCAATGAGCAGTTCTTC.

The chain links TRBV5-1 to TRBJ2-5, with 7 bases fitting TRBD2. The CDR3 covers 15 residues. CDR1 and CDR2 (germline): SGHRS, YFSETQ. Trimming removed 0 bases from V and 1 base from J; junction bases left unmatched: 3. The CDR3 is CASSLDGTTQETQYF. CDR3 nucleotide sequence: TGCGCCAGCAGCTTGGACGGGACTACCCAAGAGACCCAGTACTTC.

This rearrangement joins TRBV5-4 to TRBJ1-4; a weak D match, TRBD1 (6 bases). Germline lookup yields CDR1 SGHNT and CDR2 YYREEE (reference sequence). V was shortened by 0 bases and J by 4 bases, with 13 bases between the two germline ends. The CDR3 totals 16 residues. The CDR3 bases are TGTGCCAGCAGCTTGGGCGACAGGTTAAATAATGAAAAACTGTTTTTT. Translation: CASSLGDRLNNEKLFF.

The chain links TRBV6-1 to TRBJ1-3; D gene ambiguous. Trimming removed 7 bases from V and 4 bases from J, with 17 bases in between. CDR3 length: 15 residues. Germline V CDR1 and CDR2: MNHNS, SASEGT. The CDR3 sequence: CASTAREVPGNTIYF. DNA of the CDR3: TGTGCCAGCACTGCTCGGGAGGTCCCCGGAAACACCATATATTTT.

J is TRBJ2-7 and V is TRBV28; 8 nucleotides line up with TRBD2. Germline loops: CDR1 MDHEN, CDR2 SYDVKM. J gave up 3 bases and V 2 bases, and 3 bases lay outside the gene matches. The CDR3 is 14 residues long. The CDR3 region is CASSLIAGLYEQYF. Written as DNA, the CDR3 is TGTGCCAGCAGTTTAATAGCGGGGCTCTACGAGCAGTACTTC.

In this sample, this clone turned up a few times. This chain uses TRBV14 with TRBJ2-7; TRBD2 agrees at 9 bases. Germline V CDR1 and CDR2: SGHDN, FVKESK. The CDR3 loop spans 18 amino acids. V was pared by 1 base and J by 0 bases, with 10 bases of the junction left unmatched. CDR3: CASSQGFWLAGPSYEQYF. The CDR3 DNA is TGTGCCAGCAGCCAAGGCTTCTGGCTAGCGGGACCCTCCTACGAGCAGTACTTC.